This is a list of T cell receptor beta chains from one sample in a study of blood T cell repertoires in COVID-19. The assay was immunoSEQ multiplex PCR, and TCRdb's table has in-frame clones only and misses some. Of 60,000 to 85,000 clones detected, 70% to 90% appear once; the ten largest clones hold approximately 20%. The sample comprised peripheral blood. The receptors here all came from a woman aged 60-75 years with acute or convalescent COVID-19. The conserved cysteine and the conserved F or W are not part of the CDR3 here.

>TRBJ1-1|TRBV3-1/TRBV3-2
ASSPLARNTEAF
>TRBJ2-2|TRBV18
ASSPAGQGAGLTGELF
>TRBJ2-2|TRBV5-1
ASSALWTGELF
>TRBJ2-1|TRBV14
ASSQSQLSAQF
>TRBJ2-5|TRBV30
AWDITGKQETQY
>TRBJ1-2|TRBV18
ASSPGSRGYT
>TRBJ1-2|TRBV6-6
VSSYSAAREQGYT
>TRBJ2-5|TRBV9
ASSVGQGGQETQY
>TRBJ1-3|TRBV7-9
ASSSRGQGLGNTIY
>TRBJ2-2|TRBV5-1
ASSQQGAANTGELF
>TRBJ2-4|TRBV19
ASSQGAQAKNIQY
>TRBJ2-6|TRBV6-1
ASSDRGASGANVLT
>TRBJ1-1|TRBV4-3
ASSQVVRESEAF
>TRBJ1-1|TRBV5-1
ASSLATDNTEAF
>TRBJ2-1|TRBV7-9
ASSLGTGFVSYYNEQF
>TRBJ2-3|TRBV7-3
ASSSGVIRTDTQY
>TRBJ1-5|TRBV28
ASSFYRVGNQPQH
>TRBJ2-2|TRBV6-5
ASSLGQENTGELF
>TRBJ1-3|TRBV7-2
ASSLREGRNTIY
>TRBJ1-6|TRBV28
ASSAPGQGGSPLH
>TRBJ2-3|TRBV7-2
ASSSRTSHTQY
>TRBJ1-2|TRBV6-4
ASSDPRGGKEDYGYT
>TRBJ2-5|TRBV6-2/TRBV6-3
ASSYPLGTQY
>TRBJ2-1|TRBV6-5
ASSYPGTSNEQF
>TRBJ2-5|TRBV4-3
ASSRGLAGETQY
>TRBJ1-5|TRBV24-1
ATSDSFQGSSNQPQH
>TRBJ2-5|TRBV5-1
ASSLSGAAGETQY